A single sample is the source of the 10 T cell receptor beta chains below, sequenced in a study of CD8 T cells in Susac syndrome. RNA totalling roughly 0.5 to 1 ug underwent reverse transcription with random hexamers. TCRdb passed the immunoSEQ multiplex PCR reads through MiXCR, listing each CDR3 protein once. Here the sample spans 210,000 or so distinct CDR3 sequences, more than 85% being singletons. Sequencing input: CD8+ T cells from PBMCs. The receptors come from a human donor with multiple sclerosis.

The V gene is TRBV6-6, the J gene TRBJ1-1; D unclear. Between the trimmed V and J ends, which lost 0 bases and 1 base, there was a span of 6 bases. Germline V lookup: CDR1 MNHNY, CDR2 SVGAGI (reference sequence). The CDR3 runs 14 residues. DNA for the CDR3: TGTGCCAGCAGTTACTCGATCGAGAACACTGAAGCTTTCTTT. Translation gives CASSYSIENTEAFF.

The table lists this clonotype with a few counts. The chain joins TRBV29-1 to TRBJ1-2; D unclear. V lost 3 bases and J lost 7, with 0 bases in between. The CDR3 is made up of 8 amino acids. Looked up from germline, CDR1 is SQVTM and CDR2 is ANQGSEA. CDR3 DNA: TGCAGCGTTGATGGCTACACCTTC. It is translated as CSVDGYTF.

This chain links TRBV7-2 with TRBJ2-6, with D possibly TRBD2 on 5 matching bases. Trimming removed 2 bases from V and 4 bases from J, with 12 bases in between. The CDR3 contains 16 residues. Germline CDR1 is SGHTA and CDR2 is FQGNSA. The CDR3 region is CASSLIEGLGANVLTF. For the CDR3, the DNA is TGTGCCAGCAGCTTAATCGAGGGCCTCGGGGCCAACGTCCTGACTTTC.

This chain connects TRBV5-1 to TRBJ2-7, with D perhaps TRBD1 (5 bases). Per germline, CDR1 SGHRS and CDR2 YFSETQ. The ends were cut back, 0 bases at V and 6 bases at J, with 13 bases in the middle. CDR3 length equals 14 residues. CDR3: CASSLVSGPGEQYF. Here the CDR3 DNA reads TGCGCCAGCAGCTTGGTCTCAGGGCCTGGCGAGCAGTACTTC.

J is TRBJ1-2 and V is TRBV4-1, with D unclear. Germline V gene lookup returns CDR1 MGHRA and CDR2 YSYEKL. The CDR3 contains 13 residues. Trimming removed 4 bases at V and 2 bases at J, with 8 bases between. Here the CDR3 reads CASSRTGNYGYTF. The CDR3 nucleotides read TGCGCCAGCAGCCGGACCGGGAACTATGGCTACACCTTC.

The V call is TRBV11-1, the J call TRBJ1-1; D call uncertain. Trimming cost V 5 bases and J 6 bases, with 16 bases left between them. Germline V gene data show CDR1 as SGHAT and CDR2 as FQDESV (reference sequence). This CDR3 spans 14 amino acids. The CDR3 protein is CASSVRQSMAEAFF. The CDR3 DNA reads as TGTGCCAGCAGCGTACGTCAGTCGATGGCTGAAGCTTTCTTT.

The chain combines TRBV6-2 or TRBV6-3 with TRBJ2-2; TRBD1 matches at 8 bases. V was clipped by 6 bases and J by 4 bases; unmatched bases: 7. The germline gives CDR1 MNHEY, CDR2 SVGEGT. The CDR3 has 15 amino acids. The CDR3 DNA follows: TGTGCCAGCAGGGGACAGGTAGACAGCACCGGGGAGCTGTTTTTT. Residues: CASRGQVDSTGELFF.

In nucleotides, the CDR3 is TGTGCCAGCAGCCGTGGACTAGCGGGGCGCTACGAGCAGTACTTC. Amino acids: CASSRGLAGRYEQYF. V and J are TRBV7-9 and TRBJ2-7, with 12 bases identical to TRBD2. After removal of 5 bases from V and 3 bases from J, the junction contained 5 bases not matched to a gene. This CDR3 is built from 15 residues. Looked up from germline, CDR1 is SEHNR and CDR2 is FQNEAQ (reference sequence).

The chain couples TRBV6-6 to TRBJ2-7, with a possible D match to TRBD2 (6 bases). Germline CDR1 and CDR2: MNHNY and SVGAGI (reference sequence). This CDR3 is built from 13 residues. V was clipped by 0 bases and J by 5 bases, with 8 bases between them. CDR3 in DNA: TGTGCCAGCAGTTACTCGGAGGGCGACGAGCAGTACTTC. Protein: CASSYSEGDEQYF.

The chain carries TRBV20-1 and TRBJ2-5, with TRBD2 as a possible D gene (6 bases). There are 15 residues in the CDR3. Trimming removed 3 bases at V and 3 bases at J, with 17 bases between. Looked up from germline, CDR1 is DFQATT and CDR2 is SNEGSKA (reference sequence). The CDR3 DNA sequence: TGCAGTGCTAGCCCTGTGGAGGGGAGGAAAGAGACCCAGTACTTC. Residues: CSASPVEGRKETQYF.